These T cell receptor beta chains were read from a single sample in a study of cytomegalovirus exposure and HLA in healthy donors. Profiling relied on immunoSEQ multiplex PCR, and the TCRdb table lists in-frame clones only, not all of them. The profile shows about 150,000 clones, approximately 79% of them singletons. The sequenced sample was PBMCs. These receptor sequences come from a woman aged 50 to 60 in good health and CMV-seropositive. Both conserved end residues are part of each CDR3. Fields, in order: J gene, D gene, V gene, clone size, CDR3 DNA, CDR3 protein. The D gene is left open where the match is weak. Clone size is shown for a subset of rows, as once, few, many or a class of expanded clone.

TRBJ1-1 . TRBV27 . TGTGCCAGCAGTTTACGGGGGTTAATGAACACTGAAGCTTTCTTT CASSLRGLMNTEAFF
TRBJ2-3 TRBD2 TRBV2 . TGTGCCAGCACCTCTCCCGGGGGACTAGCGGGGGGGGAAACAGATACGCAGTATTTT CASTSPGGLAGGETDTQYF
TRBJ2-7 TRBD1 TRBV7-8 . TGTGCCAGCAGCTTCTCAGGGGGCCACGAGCAGTACTTC CASSFSGGHEQYF
TRBJ2-7 TRBD2 TRBV6-6 . TGTGCCAGCAGTTATGTCGAGCGGGGGCTGAGCGAGCAGTACTTC CASSYVERGLSEQYF
TRBJ1-5 TRBD1 TRBV6-5 . TGTGCCAGCATTATGGACAGGTCACGCAATCAGCCCCAGCATTTT CASIMDRSRNQPQHF
TRBJ2-7 TRBD2 TRBV7-9 . TGTTCCAGCAGCGGTAGGCCTACAGCGGGGCTCTTCTACGAGCAGTACTTC CSSSGRPTAGLFYEQYF
TRBJ2-1 TRBD2 TRBV6-5 . TGTGCCAGCAGTTACTCACTAGCGGGGGGGCCCTATGAGCAGTTCTTC CASSYSLAGGPYEQFF
TRBJ1-2 TRBD1 TRBV19 . TGTGCCAGTAGTGTACAGGGGACGGGGGGCTACACCTTC CASSVQGTGGYTF
TRBJ2-6 TRBD2 TRBV9 few TGTGCCAGCAGCGCAGGCCCGGGCGGGGGGGCAGACTCTGGGGCCAACGTCCTGACTTTC CASSAGPGGGADSGANVLTF
TRBJ2-7 TRBD1 TRBV6-5 . TGTGCCAGCCAGGCAAGGACAGGGGTCTACGAGCAGTACTTC CASQARTGVYEQYF
TRBJ1-6 . TRBV7-2 . TGTGCCAGCAGCTTAACAGGGAGGGATAGTTCACCCCTCCACTTT CASSLTGRDSSPLHF
TRBJ2-3 TRBD1 TRBV9 . TGTGCCAGCAGCGTAGCCTCCAGGGGGACCGGATCAGATACGCAGTATTTT CASSVASRGTGSDTQYF
TRBJ1-1 TRBD1 TRBV7-2 . TGTGCCAGCAGCTTAGCCCCAATTACAGGGGCTGAAGCTTTCTTT CASSLAPITGAEAFF
TRBJ2-3 TRBD2 TRBV9 . TGTGCCAGCAGCGTAGACGGGGGGAAGGCAGATACGCAGTATTTT CASSVDGGKADTQYF
TRBJ2-7 TRBD1 TRBV15 . TGTGCCACCAGCAGAGATCGACAGGGCGATAGGGACGAGCAGTACTTC CATSRDRQGDRDEQYF
TRBJ1-5 . TRBV28 . TGTGCCAGCAGTCCAGGCCGGAAAGGTCAGCCCCAGCATTTT CASSPGRKGQPQHF
TRBJ1-6 . TRBV2 . TGTGCCAGCAGTGAAACGACATCGTTGGTGACCCTCCACTTT CASSETTSLVTLHF
TRBJ1-6 TRBD1 TRBV27 . TGTGCCAGCAGTAGGGACAGGCCTTATAATTCACCCCTCCACTTT CASSRDRPYNSPLHF
TRBJ1-2 . TRBV6-5 . TGTGCCAGCAGTTACGACAGATGGAACAGAGATGGCTACACCTTC CASSYDRWNRDGYTF
TRBJ1-1 . TRBV7-6 once TGTGCCAGCAGCTTATCGGGTACACCGAACACTGAAGCTTTCTTT CASSLSGTPNTEAFF
TRBJ1-6 . TRBV6-1 . TGTGCCAGCAGTGAAGAGGCACCGGGGAATAATTCACCCCTCCACTTT CASSEEAPGNNSPLHF
TRBJ2-3 . TRBV2 . TGTGCCAGCAGTGAGGGGGCAGGGATCACAGATACGCAGTATTTT CASSEGAGITDTQYF
TRBJ2-1 . TRBV15 . TGTGCCACCAGCAGAGGGGCTGGCCGATACAATGAGCAGTTCTTC CATSRGAGRYNEQFF
TRBJ1-5 . TRBV11-3 . TGTGCCAGCAGCTTAAGGACAGCGTTTGATTATCAGCCCCAGCATTTT CASSLRTAFDYQPQHF
TRBJ2-5 . TRBV7-9 . TGTGCCAGCACGCAGGCTAAGCAGACCCAGTACTTC CASTQAKQTQYF
TRBJ1-6 . TRBV5-4 . TGTGCCAGCAACAACCGGGGAATGGATTATAATTCACCCCTCCACTTT CASNNRGMDYNSPLHF
TRBJ2-7 TRBD2 TRBV6-5 few TGTGCCAGCAGTTACTCACGACTAGCGGGGGCAGGGGAGCAGTACTTC CASSYSRLAGAGEQYF